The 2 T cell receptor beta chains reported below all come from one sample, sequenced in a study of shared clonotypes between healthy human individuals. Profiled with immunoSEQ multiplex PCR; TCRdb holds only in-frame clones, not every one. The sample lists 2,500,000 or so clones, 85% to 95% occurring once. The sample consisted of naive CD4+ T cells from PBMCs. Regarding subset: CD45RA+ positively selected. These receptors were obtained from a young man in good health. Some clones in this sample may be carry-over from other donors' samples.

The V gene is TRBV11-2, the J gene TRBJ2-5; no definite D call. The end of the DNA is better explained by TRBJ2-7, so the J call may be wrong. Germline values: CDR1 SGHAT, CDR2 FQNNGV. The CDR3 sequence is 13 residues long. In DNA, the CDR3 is TGTGCCAGCAGCCCAGATCCGGGCTACGAGCAGTACTTC. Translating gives CASSPDPGYEQYF.

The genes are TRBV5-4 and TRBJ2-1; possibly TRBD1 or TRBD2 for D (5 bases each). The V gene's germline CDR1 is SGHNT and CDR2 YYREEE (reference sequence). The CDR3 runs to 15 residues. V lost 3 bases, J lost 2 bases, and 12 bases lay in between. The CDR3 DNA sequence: TGTGCCAGCAGCTCGAGGGGATTAACCTACAATGAGCAGTTCTTC. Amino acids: CASSSRGLTYNEQFF.